The entry below gives a single T cell receptor beta chain sequence along with its context. Libraries were prepared by immunoSEQ multiplex PCR; TCRdb keeps only in-frame clonotypes and omits some of them. The table lists some 230,000 clones, roughly 85% of them singletons. Trimming took 3 bases from V and 5 from J, leaving 16 bases between them. The CDR3 consists of 15 residues. CDR1 is KGHSH and CDR2 is LQKENI in the germline V gene. The sample comes from a study of blood T cell repertoires in COVID-19. Study overall: Whether acute or convalescent, the COVID-19 samples came from the United States, Italy and Spain. Nucleic acid was either cDNA or gDNA, and it came from T cells, B-cell-depleted T cells, or PBMCs.

What was sequenced was peripheral blood. The rearrangement uses TRBV18 and TRBJ2-5; D is possibly TRBD1 (6 bases). The source is a man aged 35-49 years with acute or convalescent COVID-19. As DNA, the CDR3 is TGTGCCAGCTCACCGAAAAGAACAGGGTCCGAGACCCAGTACTTC. It specifies CASSPKRTGSETQYF.